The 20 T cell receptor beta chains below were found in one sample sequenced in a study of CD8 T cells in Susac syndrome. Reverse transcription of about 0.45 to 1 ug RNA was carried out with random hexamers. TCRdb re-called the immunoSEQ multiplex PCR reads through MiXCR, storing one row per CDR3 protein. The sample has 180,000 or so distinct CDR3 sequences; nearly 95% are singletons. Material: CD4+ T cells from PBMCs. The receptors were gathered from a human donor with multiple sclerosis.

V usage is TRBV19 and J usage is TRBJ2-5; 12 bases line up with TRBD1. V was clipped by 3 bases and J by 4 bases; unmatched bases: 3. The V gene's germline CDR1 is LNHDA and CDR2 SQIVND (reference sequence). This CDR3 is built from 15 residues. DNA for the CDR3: TGTGCCAGTAGTATGGGACAGGGGGCGGGAGAGACCCAGTACTTC. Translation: CASSMGQGAGETQYF.

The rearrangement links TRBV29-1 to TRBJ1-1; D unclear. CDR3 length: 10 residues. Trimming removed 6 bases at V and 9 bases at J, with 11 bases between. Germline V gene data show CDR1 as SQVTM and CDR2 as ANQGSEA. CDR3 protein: CSVVELKAFF. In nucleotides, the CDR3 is TGCAGCGTCGTAGAATTAAAAGCTTTCTTT.

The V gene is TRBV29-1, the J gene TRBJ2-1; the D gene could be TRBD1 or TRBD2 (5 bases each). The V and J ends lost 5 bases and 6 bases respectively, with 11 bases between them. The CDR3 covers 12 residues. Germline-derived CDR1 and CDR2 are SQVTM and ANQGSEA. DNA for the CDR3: TGCAGCGTTCTGGGGGTTCGCAATGAGCAGTTCTTC. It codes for CSVLGVRNEQFF.

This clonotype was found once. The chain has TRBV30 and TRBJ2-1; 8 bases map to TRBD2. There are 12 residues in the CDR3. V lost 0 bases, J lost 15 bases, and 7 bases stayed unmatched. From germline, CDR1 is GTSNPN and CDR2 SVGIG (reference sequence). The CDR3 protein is CAWSVRREALFF. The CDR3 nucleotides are TGTGCCTGGAGTGTACGGCGGGAGGCCCTGTTCTTC.

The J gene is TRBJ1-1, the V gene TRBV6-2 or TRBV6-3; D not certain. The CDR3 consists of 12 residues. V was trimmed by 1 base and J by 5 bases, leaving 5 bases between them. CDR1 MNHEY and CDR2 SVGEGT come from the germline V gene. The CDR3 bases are TGTGCCAGCAGTTACTGGGGAACTGAAGCTTTCTTT. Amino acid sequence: CASSYWGTEAFF.

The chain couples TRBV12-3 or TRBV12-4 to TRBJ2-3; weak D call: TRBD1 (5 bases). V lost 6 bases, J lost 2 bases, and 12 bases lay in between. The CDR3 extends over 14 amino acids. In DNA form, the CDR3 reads TGTGCCAGCAGGCAGGGTGTCCTCACAGATACGCAGTATTTT. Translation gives CASRQGVLTDTQYF.

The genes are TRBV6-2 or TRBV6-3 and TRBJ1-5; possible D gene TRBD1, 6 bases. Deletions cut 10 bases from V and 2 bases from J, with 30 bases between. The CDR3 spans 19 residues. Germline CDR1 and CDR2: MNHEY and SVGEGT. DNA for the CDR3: TGTGCCACCATGGACCGGGACACAGGACAACTTCTACGCAATCAGCCCCAGCATTTT. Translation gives CATMDRDTGQLLRNQPQHF.

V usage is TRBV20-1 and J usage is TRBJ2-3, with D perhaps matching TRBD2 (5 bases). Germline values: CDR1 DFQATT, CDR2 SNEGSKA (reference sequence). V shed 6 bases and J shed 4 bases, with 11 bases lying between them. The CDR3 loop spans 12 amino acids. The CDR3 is CSAPGRADTQYF. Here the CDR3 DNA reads TGCAGTGCCCCTGGGAGAGCAGATACGCAGTATTTT.

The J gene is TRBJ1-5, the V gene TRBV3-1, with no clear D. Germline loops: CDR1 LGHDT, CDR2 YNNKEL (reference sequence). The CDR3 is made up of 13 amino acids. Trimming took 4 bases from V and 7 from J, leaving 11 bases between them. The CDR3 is CASSPSPDQPQHF. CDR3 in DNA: TGTGCCAGCAGCCCCAGTCCAGACCAGCCCCAGCATTTT.

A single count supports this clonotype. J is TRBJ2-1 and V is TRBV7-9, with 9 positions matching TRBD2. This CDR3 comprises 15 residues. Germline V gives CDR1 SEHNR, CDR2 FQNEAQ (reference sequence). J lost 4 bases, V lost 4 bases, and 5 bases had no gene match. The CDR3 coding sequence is TGTGCCAGCAGCTCGTCGACTAGCGGATACAATGAGCAGTTCTTC. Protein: CASSSSTSGYNEQFF.

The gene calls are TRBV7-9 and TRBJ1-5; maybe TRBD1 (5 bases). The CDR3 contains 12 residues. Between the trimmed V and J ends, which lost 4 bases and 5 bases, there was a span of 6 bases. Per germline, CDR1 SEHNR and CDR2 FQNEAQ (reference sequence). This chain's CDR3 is CASSSTDQPQHF. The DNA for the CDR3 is TGTGCCAGCAGCTCGACAGATCAGCCCCAGCATTTT.

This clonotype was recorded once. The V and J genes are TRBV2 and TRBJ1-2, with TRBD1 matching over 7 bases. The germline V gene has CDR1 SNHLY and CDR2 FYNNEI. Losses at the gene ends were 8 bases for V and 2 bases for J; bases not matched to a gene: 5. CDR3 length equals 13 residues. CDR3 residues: CASYRTGNYGYTF. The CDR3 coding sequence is TGTGCCAGCTATAGGACAGGAAACTATGGCTACACCTTC. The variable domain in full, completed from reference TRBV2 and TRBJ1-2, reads EPEVTQTPSHQVTQMGQEVILRCVPISNHLYFYWYRQILGQKVEFLVSFYNNEISEKSEIFDDQFSVERPDGSNFTLKIRSTKLEDSAMYFCASYRTGNYGYTFGSGTRLTVV.

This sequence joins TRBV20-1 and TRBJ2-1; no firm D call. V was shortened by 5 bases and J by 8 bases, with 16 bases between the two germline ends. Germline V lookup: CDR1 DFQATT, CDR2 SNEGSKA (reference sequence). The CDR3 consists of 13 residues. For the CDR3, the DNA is TGCAGTGCTTTTAGAGCGACGATGGATGAGCAGTTCTTC. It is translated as CSAFRATMDEQFF.

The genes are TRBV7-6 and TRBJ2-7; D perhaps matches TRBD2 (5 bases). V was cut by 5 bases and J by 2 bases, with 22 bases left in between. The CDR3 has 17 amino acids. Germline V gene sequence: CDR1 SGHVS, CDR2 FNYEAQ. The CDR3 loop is CASSKGSGGPGTYEQYF. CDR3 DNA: TGTGCCAGCAGCAAGGGATCGGGTGGGCCCGGGACCTACGAGCAGTACTTC.

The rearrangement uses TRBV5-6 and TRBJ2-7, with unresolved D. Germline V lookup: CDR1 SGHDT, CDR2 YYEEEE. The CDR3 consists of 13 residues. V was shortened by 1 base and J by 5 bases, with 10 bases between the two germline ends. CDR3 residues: CASSLYRYHEQYF. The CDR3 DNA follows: TGTGCCAGCAGCTTGTACAGATACCACGAGCAGTACTTC.

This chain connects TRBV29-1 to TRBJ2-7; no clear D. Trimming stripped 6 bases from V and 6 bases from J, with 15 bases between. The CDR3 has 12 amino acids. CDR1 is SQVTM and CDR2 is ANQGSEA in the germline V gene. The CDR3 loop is CSVVRPMGEQYF. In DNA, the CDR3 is TGCAGCGTCGTACGCCCCATGGGCGAGCAGTACTTC.

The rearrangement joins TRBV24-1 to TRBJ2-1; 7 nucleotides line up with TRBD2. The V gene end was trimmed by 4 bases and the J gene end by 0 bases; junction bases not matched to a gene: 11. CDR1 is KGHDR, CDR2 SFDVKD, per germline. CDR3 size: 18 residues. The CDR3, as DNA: TGTGCCACCAGTGAAGGGGCGGCGGGAGCGAGCTCCTACAATGAGCAGTTCTTC. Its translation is CATSEGAAGASSYNEQFF.

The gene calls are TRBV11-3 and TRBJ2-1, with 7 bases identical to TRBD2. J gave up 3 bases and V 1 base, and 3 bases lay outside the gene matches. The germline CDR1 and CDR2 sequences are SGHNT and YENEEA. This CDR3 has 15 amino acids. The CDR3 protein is CASSLAGLDYNEQFF. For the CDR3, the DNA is TGTGCCAGCAGCTTAGCTGGACTAGACTACAATGAGCAGTTCTTC.

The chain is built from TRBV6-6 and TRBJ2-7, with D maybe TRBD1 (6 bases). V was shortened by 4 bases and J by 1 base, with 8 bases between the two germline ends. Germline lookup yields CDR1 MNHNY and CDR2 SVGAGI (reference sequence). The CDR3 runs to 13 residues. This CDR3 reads CASSSQGSYEQYF. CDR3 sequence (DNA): TGTGCCAGCAGTTCGCAGGGGTCCTACGAGCAGTACTTC.

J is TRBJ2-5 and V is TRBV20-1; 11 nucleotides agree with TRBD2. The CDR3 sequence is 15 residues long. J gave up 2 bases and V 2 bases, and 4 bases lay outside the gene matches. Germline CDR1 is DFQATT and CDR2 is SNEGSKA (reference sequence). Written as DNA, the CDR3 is TGCAGTGCTAGAAGGGGACTAGCGGATCAAGAGACCCAGTACTTC. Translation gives CSARRGLADQETQYF.